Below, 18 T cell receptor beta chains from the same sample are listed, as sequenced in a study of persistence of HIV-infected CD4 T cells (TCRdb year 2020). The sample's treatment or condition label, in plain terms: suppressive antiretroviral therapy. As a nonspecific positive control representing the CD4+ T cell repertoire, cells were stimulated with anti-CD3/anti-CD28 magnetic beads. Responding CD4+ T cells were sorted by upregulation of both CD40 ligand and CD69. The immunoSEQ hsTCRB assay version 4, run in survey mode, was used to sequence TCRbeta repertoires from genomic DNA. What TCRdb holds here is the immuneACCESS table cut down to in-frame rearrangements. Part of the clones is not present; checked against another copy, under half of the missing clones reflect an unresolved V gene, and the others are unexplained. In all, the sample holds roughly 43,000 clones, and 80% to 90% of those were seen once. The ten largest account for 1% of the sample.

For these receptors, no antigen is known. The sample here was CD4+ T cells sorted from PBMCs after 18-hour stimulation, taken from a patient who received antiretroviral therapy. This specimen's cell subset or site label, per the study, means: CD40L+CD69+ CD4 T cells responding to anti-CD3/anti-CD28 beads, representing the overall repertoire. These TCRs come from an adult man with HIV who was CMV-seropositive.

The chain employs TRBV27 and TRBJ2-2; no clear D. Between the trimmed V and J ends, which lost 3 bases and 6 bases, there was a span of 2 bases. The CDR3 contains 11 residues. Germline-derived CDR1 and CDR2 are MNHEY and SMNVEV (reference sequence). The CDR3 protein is CASSLAGELFF. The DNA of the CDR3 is TGTGCCAGCAGTTTGGCCGGGGAGCTGTTTTTT.

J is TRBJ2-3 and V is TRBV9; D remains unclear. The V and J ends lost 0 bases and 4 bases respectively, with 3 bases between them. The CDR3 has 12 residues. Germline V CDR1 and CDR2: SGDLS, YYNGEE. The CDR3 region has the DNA TGTGCCAGCAGCGTAGCTGCAGATACGCAGTATTTT. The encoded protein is CASSVAADTQYF.

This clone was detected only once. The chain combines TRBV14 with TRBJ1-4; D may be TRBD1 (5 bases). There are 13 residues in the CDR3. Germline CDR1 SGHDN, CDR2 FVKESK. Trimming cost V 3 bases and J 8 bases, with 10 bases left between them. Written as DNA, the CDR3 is TGTGCCAGCAGCCAGGGGGTTAGGGAAAAACTGTTTTTT. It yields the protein CASSQGVREKLFF. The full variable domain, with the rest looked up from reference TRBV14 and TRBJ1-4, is EAGVTQFPSHSVIEKGQTVTLRCDPISGHDNLYWYRRVMGKEIKFLLHFVKESKQDESGMPNNRFLAERTGGTYSTLKVQPAELEDSGVYFCASSQGVREKLFFGSGTQLSVL.

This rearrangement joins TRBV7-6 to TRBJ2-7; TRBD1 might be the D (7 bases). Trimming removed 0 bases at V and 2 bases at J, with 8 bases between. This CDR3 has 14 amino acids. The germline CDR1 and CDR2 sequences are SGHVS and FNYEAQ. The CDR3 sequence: CASSLARGAYEQYF. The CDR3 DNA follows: TGTGCCAGCAGCTTAGCCAGGGGGGCCTACGAGCAGTACTTC. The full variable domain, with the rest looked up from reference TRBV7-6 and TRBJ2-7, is GAGVSQSPRYKVTKRGQDVALRCDPISGHVSLYWYRQALGQGPEFLTYFNYEAQQDKSGLPNDRFSAERPEGSISTLTIQRTEQRDSAMYRCASSLARGAYEQYFGPGTRLTVT.

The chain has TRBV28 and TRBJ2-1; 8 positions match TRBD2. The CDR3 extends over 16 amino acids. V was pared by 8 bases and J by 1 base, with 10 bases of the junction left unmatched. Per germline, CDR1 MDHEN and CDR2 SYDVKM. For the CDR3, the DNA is TGTGCCAGCCTATCGCGCGGCGGGGGGTCCTACAATGAGCAGTTCTTC. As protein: CASLSRGGGSYNEQFF.

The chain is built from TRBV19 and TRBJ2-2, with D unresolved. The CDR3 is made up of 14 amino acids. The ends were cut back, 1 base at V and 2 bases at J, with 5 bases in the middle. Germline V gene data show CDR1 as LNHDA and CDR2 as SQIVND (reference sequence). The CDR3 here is CASSIGRNTGELFF. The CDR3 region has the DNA TGTGCCAGTAGTATAGGCCGTAACACCGGGGAGCTGTTTTTT.

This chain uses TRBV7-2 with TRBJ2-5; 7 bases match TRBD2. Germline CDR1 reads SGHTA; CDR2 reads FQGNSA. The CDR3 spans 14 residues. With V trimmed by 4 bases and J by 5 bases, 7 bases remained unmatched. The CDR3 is CASSSLGRAETQYF. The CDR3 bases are TGTGCCAGCAGCTCTCTAGGGAGGGCGGAGACCCAGTACTTC.

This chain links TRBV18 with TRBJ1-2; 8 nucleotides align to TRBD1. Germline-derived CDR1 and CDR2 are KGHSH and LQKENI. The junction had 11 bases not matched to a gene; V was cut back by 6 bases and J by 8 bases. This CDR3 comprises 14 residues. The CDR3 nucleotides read TGTGCCAGCTCTTCCCCGGACAGGGCAGGAGGCTACACCTTC. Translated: CASSSPDRAGGYTF.

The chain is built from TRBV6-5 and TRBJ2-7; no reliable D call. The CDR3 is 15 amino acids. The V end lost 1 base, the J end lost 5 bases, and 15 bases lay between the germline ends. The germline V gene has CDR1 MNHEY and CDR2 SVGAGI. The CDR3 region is CASSYYVGQADEQYF. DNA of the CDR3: TGTGCCAGCAGTTACTACGTCGGGCAGGCGGACGAGCAGTACTTC.

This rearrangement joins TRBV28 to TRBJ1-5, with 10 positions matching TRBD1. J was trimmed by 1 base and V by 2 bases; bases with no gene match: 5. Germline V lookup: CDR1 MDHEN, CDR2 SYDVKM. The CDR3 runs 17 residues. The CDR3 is CASSLRDRGGSNQPQHF. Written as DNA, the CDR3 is TGTGCCAGCAGTTTAAGGGACAGGGGAGGGAGCAATCAGCCCCAGCATTTT.

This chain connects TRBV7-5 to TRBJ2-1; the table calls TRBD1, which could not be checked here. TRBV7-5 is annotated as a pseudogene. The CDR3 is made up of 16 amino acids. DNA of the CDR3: TGTGCCAGAAGCCCCGTCCGGGCAGGGGTTCAATGTGAGCAGTTCTTC. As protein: CARSPVRAGVQCEQFF.

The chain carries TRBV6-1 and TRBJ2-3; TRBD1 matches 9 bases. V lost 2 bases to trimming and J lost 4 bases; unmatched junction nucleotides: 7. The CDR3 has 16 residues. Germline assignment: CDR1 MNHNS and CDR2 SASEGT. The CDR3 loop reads CASSEPRGTGPDTQYF. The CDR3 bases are TGTGCCAGCAGTGAACCAAGGGGGACAGGGCCAGATACGCAGTATTTT.

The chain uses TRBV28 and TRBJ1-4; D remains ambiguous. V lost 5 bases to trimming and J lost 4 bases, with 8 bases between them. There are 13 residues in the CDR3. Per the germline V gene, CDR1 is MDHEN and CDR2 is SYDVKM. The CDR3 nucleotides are TGTGCCAGCAGTCGGGTCCTTAATGAAAAACTGTTTTTT. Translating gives CASSRVLNEKLFF.

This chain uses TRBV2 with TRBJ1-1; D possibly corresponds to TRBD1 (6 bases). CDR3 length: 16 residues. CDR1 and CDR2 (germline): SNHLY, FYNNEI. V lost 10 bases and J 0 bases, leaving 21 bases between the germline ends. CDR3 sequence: CATQREGQLMNTEAFF. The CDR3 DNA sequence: TGTGCCACCCAAAGGGAAGGACAGCTGATGAACACTGAAGCTTTCTTT.

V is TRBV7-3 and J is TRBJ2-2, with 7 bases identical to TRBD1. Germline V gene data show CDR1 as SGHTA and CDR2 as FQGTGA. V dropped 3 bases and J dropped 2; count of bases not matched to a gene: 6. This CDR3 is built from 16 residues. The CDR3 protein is CASSFQGVLNTGELFF. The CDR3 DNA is TGTGCCAGCAGCTTCCAGGGGGTCCTTAACACCGGGGAGCTGTTTTTT.

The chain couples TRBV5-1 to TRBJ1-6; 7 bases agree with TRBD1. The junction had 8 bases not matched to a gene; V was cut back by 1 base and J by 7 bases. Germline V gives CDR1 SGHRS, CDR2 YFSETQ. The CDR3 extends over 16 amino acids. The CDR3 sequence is CASSLMTGNANSPLHF. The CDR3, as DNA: TGCGCCAGCAGCTTGATGACAGGGAACGCAAATTCACCCCTCCACTTT.

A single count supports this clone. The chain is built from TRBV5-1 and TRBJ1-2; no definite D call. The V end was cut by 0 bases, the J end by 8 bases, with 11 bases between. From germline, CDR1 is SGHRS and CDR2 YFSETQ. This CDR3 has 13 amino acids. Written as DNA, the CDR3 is TGCGCCAGCAGCTTGGACACTTCGGAGGGCTACACCTTC. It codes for CASSLDTSEGYTF.

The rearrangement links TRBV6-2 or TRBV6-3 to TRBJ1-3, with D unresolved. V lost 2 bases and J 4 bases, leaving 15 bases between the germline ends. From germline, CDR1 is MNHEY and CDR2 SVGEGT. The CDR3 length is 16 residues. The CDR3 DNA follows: TGTGCCAGCAGTTACGTGGCGGCCTCTGACGGAAACACCATATATTTT. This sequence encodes CASSYVAASDGNTIYF.